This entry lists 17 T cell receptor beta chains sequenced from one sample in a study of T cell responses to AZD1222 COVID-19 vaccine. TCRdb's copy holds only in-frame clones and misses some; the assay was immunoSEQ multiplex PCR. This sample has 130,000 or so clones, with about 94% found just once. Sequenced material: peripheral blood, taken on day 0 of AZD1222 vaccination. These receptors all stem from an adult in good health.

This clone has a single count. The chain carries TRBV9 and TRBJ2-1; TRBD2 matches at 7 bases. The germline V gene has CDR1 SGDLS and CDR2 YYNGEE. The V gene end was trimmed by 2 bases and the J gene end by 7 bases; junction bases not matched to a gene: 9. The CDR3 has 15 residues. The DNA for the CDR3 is TGTGCCAGCAGCGTCCGGGACTACTACATGAATGAGCAGTTCTTC. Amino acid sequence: CASSVRDYYMNEQFF.

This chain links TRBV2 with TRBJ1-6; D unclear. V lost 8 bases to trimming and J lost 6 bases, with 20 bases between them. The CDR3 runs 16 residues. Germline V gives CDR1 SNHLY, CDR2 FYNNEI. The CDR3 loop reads CASAPMRTGSNSPLHF. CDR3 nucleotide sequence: TGTGCCAGCGCCCCGATGAGGACCGGTAGTAATTCACCCCTCCACTTT.

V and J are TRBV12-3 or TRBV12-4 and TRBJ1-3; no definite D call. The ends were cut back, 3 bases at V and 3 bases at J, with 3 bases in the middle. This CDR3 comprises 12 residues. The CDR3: CASSFHGNTIYF. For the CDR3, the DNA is TGTGCCAGCAGTTTCCATGGAAACACCATATATTTT.

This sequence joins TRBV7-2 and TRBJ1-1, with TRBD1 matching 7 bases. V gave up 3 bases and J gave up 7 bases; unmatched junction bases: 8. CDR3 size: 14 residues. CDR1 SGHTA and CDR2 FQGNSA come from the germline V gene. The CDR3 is CASSLTGTENEAFF. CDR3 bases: TGTGCCAGCAGCTTGACCGGGACAGAGAATGAAGCTTTCTTT.

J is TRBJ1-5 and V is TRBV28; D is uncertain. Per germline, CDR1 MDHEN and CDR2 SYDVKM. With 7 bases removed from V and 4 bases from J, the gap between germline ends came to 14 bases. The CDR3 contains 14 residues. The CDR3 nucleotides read TGTGCCAGCAAGGATTGGCCCGTTAATCAGCCCCAGCATTTT. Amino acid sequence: CASKDWPVNQPQHF.

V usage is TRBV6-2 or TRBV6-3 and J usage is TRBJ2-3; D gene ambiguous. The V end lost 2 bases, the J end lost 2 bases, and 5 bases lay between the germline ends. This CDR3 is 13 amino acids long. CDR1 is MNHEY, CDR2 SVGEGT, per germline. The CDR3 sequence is CASSYPNTDTQYF. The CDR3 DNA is TGTGCCAGCAGTTACCCCAACACAGATACGCAGTATTTT.

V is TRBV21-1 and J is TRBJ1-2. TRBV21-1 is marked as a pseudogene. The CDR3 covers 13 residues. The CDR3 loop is CASRHVPGYGYTF. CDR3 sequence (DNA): TGTGCCAGCAGACACGTGCCGGGATATGGCTACACCTTC.

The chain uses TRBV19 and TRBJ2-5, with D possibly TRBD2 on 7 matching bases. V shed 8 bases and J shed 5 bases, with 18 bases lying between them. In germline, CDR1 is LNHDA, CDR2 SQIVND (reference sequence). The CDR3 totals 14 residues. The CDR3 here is CASRPRGRGETQYF. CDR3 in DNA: TGTGCCAGTCGCCCCCGGGGGCGGGGGGAGACCCAGTACTTC. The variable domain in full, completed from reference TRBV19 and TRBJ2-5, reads DGGITQSPKYLFRKEGQNVTLSCEQNLNHDAMYWYRQDPGQGLRLIYYSQIVNDFQKGDIAEGYSVSREKKESFPLTVTSAQKNPTAFYLCASRPRGRGETQYFGPGTRLLVL.

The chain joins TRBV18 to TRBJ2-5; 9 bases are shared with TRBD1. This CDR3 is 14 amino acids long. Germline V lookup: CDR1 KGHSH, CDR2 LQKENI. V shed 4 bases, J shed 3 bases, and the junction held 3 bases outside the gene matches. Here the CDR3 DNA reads TGTGCCAGCTCACAGAGGACAGGGGAAGAGACCCAGTACTTC. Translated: CASSQRTGEETQYF.

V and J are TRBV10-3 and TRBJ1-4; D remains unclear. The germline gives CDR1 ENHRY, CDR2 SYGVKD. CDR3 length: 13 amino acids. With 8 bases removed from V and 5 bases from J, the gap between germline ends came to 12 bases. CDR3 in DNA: TGTGCCATCGCGCCAGCTTTGAATGAAAAACTGTTTTTT. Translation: CAIAPALNEKLFF.

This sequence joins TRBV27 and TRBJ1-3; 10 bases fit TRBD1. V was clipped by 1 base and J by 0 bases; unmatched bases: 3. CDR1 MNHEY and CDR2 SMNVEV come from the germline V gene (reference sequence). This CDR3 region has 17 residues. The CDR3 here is CASSLFGTGVSGNTIYF. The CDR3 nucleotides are TGTGCCAGCAGTTTATTCGGGACAGGGGTCTCTGGAAACACCATATATTTT.

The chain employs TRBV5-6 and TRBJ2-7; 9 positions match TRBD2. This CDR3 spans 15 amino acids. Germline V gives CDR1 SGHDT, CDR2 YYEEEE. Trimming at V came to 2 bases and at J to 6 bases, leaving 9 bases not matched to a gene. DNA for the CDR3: TGTGCCAGCAGCTTAGTCGCGGGAGGGACGGGCGAGCAGTACTTC. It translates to CASSLVAGGTGEQYF.

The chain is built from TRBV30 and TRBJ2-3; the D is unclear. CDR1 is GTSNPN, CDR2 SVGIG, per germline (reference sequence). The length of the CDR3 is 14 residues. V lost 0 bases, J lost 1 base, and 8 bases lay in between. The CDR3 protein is CAWSVHRRTDTQYF. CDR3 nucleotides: TGTGCCTGGAGTGTACACCGACGCACAGATACGCAGTATTTT. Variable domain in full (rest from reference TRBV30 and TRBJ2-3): SQTIHQWPATLVQPVGSPLSLECTVEGTSNPNLYWYRQAAGRGLQLLFYSVGIGQISSEVPQNLSASRPQDRQFILSSKKLLLSDSGFYLCAWSVHRRTDTQYFGPGTRLTVL.

The CDR3 loop is CASSPLGLADGDGQYF. DNA of the CDR3: TGTGCCAGCAGTCCCCTGGGACTAGCGGATGGAGATGGGCAGTACTTC. This chain joins TRBV28 and TRBJ2-7, with 11 nucleotides matching TRBD2. The CDR3 has 16 amino acids. Losses at the gene ends were 5 bases for V and 9 bases for J; bases not matched to a gene: 15. Germline values: CDR1 MDHEN, CDR2 SYDVKM. Supplemented by reference TRBV28 and TRBJ2-7, the full variable domain reads DVKVTQSSRYLVKRTGEKVFLECVQDMDHENMFWYRQDPGLGLRLIYFSYDVKMKEKGDIPEGYSVSREKKERFSLILESASTNQTSMYLCASSPLGLADGDGQYFGPGTRLTVT.

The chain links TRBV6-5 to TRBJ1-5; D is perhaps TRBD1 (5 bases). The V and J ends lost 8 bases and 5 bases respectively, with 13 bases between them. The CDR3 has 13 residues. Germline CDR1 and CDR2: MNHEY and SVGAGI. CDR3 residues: CASRGDWDQPQHF. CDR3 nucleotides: TGTGCCAGCCGGGGGGATTGGGATCAGCCCCAGCATTTT.

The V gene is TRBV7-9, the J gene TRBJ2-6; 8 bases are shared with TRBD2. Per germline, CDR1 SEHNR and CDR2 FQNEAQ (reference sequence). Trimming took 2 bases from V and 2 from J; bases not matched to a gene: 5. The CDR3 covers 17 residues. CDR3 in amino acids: CASSLPGGGTGANVLTF. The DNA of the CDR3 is TGTGCCAGCAGCTTACCGGGCGGGGGGACTGGGGCCAACGTCCTGACTTTC. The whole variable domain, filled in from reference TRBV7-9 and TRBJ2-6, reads DTGVSQNPRHKITKRGQNVTFRCDPISEHNRLYWYRQTLGQGPEFLTYFQNEAQLEKSRLLSDRFSAERPKGSFSTLEIQRTEQGDSAMYLCASSLPGGGTGANVLTFGAGSRLTVL.

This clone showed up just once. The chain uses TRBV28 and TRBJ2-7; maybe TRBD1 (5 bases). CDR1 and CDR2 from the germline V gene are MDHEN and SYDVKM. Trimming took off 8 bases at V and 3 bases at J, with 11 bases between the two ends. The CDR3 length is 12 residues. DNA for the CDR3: TGTGCCAGCCTCGAAAGGGGCTACGAGCAGTACTTC. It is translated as CASLERGYEQYF.